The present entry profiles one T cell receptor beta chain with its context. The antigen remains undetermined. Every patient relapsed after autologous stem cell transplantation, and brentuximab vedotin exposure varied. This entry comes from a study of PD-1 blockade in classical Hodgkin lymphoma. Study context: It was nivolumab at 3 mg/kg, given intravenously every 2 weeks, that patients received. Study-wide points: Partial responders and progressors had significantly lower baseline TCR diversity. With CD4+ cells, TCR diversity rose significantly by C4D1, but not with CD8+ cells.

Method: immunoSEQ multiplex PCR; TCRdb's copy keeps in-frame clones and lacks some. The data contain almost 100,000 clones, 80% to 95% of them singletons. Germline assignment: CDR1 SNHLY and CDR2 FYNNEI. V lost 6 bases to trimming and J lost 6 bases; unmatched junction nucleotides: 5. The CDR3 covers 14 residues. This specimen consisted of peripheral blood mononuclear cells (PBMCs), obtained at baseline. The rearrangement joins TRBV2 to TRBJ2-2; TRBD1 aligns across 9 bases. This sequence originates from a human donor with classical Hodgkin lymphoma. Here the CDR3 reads CASRHGQGSGELFF. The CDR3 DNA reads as TGTGCCAGCAGGCACGGACAGGGGTCCGGGGAGCTGTTTTTT. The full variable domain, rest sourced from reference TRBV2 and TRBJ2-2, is EPEVTQTPSHQVTQMGQEVILRCVPISNHLYFYWYRQILGQKVEFLVSFYNNEISEKSEIFDDQFSVERPDGSNFTLKIRSTKLEDSAMYFCASRHGQGSGELFFGEGSRLTVL.